A single sample gave rise to the 9 T cell receptor beta chains below, sequenced in a study of cytomegalovirus exposure and HLA in healthy donors. The method was immunoSEQ multiplex PCR; TCRdb's version includes in-frame clones alone and lacks a portion of them. Among around 60,000 clones, roughly 95% were seen once, and the ten largest hold approximately 1.2%. Material for sequencing was PBMCs. These receptor sequences come from a woman aged 18-29 years in good health and CMV-seronegative.

The J gene is TRBJ2-1, the V gene TRBV9, with 7 bases that match TRBD1. The V segment lost 4 bases and the J segment 5 bases; nucleotides outside the gene matches: 3. CDR1 is SGDLS and CDR2 is YYNGEE in the germline V gene. The CDR3 totals 13 residues. The CDR3 region has the DNA TGTGCCAGCAGCCTCGGACAGGACAATGAGCAGTTCTTC. Encoded protein: CASSLGQDNEQFF.

The chain combines TRBV5-1 with TRBJ2-3; a weak D match, TRBD1 (6 bases). Germline CDR1 is SGHRS and CDR2 is YFSETQ. Trimming cost V 0 bases and J 0 bases, with 14 bases left between them. The CDR3 consists of 17 residues. In DNA, the CDR3 is TGCGCCAGCAGCTTGGGCGCCACAGGGATTAGCACAGATACGCAGTATTTT. This gives the protein CASSLGATGISTDTQYF.

The chain combines TRBV4-2 with TRBJ2-5; tentative D call: TRBD2 (6 bases). The CDR3 has 16 residues. Trimming removed 0 bases at V and 2 bases at J, with 13 bases between. The germline V gene has CDR1 LGHNA and CDR2 YNFKEQ. CDR3 in DNA: TGTGCCAGCAGCCAAGATGGTGGGGCGGGACAAGAGACCCAGTACTTC. Protein sequence: CASSQDGGAGQETQYF.

The chain carries TRBV4-3 and TRBJ2-5; D possibly corresponds to TRBD2 (6 bases). Deletions cut 1 base from V and 5 bases from J, with 11 bases between. Germline CDR1 and CDR2: LGHNA and YSLEER. This CDR3 has 14 amino acids. In DNA, the CDR3 is TGCGCCAGCAGCCAAGGCGGAGGGGTGGAGACCCAGTACTTC. It encodes CASSQGGGVETQYF.

The table lists this clone with a few counts. The V gene is TRBV5-4, the J gene TRBJ2-7; weak D call: TRBD1 (5 bases). Trimming removed 1 base from V and 5 bases from J, with 10 bases in between. This CDR3 has 13 residues. Germline V gene lookup returns CDR1 SGHNT and CDR2 YYREEE (reference sequence). The CDR3 here is CASSLMGLDEQYF. Here the CDR3 DNA reads TGTGCCAGCAGCTTGATGGGGCTGGACGAGCAGTACTTC.

The rearrangement uses TRBV15 and TRBJ2-7, with TRBD1 identical over 7 bases. Germline-derived CDR1 and CDR2 are LNHNV and YYDKDF (reference sequence). CDR3 length equals 14 residues. The trim removed 1 base at V and 6 bases at J, leaving 6 bases unmatched. As DNA, the CDR3 is TGTGCCACCAGCAGAGTCGGGACAGATGGCGAGCAGTACTTC. Translation gives CATSRVGTDGEQYF.

This chain connects TRBV6-5 to TRBJ1-2; D is uncertain. The CDR3 runs 11 residues. CDR1 and CDR2 from the germline V gene are MNHEY and SVGAGI. The V and J ends lost 11 bases and 3 bases respectively, with 10 bases between them. The CDR3 nucleotides read TGTGCCCCGGGTGGTTACTATGGCTACACCTTC. Amino acids: CAPGGYYGYTF.

V gene TRBV28 combines with J gene TRBJ1-2; 7 nucleotides agree with TRBD1. In germline, CDR1 is MDHEN, CDR2 SYDVKM. The J segment lost 8 bases and the V segment lost 7 bases, leaving 7 bases of the junction unmatched. CDR3 size: 12 residues. The CDR3 here is CASTDRAGGYTF. The CDR3 DNA follows: TGTGCCAGCACCGACAGGGCGGGGGGCTACACCTTC.

V usage is TRBV10-3 and J usage is TRBJ1-1, with TRBD1 matching 7 bases. With V trimmed by 6 bases and J by 1 base, 8 bases remained unmatched. The length of the CDR3 is 15 residues. Germline V gene lookup returns CDR1 ENHRY and CDR2 SYGVKD. The CDR3 nucleotides read TGTGCCATCAGGGCCGGGACAGAGACGAACACTGAAGCTTTCTTT. Protein product: CAIRAGTETNTEAFF.